Listed here are 4 T cell receptor beta chains from one sample, sequenced in a study of brain T cells in children with intractable seizures. Only in-frame clones appear in the TCRdb table, and some are missing; sequencing was by immunoSEQ multiplex PCR. The repertoire holds roughly 80,000 clones, under 95% seen once, with roughly 25% in the top ten. The sample consisted of peripheral blood, taken at surgery. The receptors were sampled from a girl aged 2-10 years with Rasmussen encephalitis and intractable seizures.

This sequence joins TRBV5-6 and TRBJ2-1; 10 bases align to TRBD2. V lost 4 bases and J lost 1; bases outside the gene matches: 5. The CDR3 has 16 amino acids. Germline V gives CDR1 SGHDT, CDR2 YYEEEE. The CDR3 sequence is CASSRLTSGSYNEQFF. As DNA, the CDR3 is TGTGCCAGCAGCAGACTGACTAGCGGGTCCTACAATGAGCAGTTCTTC.

V is TRBV30 and J is TRBJ1-1; D is unclear. With 3 bases removed from V and 1 base from J, the gap between germline ends came to 9 bases. This CDR3 has 13 amino acids. CDR1 is GTSNPN, CDR2 SVGIG, per germline (reference sequence). CDR3 loop: CAWSTRGNTEAFF. Written as DNA, the CDR3 is TGTGCCTGGAGCACTCGAGGGAACACTGAAGCTTTCTTT.

This clone has a single count. The rearrangement links TRBV7-8 to TRBJ2-5; D gene ambiguous. Looked up from germline, CDR1 is SGHVS and CDR2 is FQNEAQ. Trimming cost V 2 bases and J 1 base, with 14 bases left between them. The CDR3 spans 16 residues. The CDR3 spells CASSLLPRNIQETQYF. The CDR3 nucleotides are TGTGCCAGCAGCTTACTCCCACGAAACATCCAAGAGACCCAGTACTTC.

The gene calls are TRBV18 and TRBJ1-3; D not certain. This CDR3 contains 15 residues. Germline CDR1 is KGHSH and CDR2 is LQKENI. V shed 6 bases and J shed 0 bases, with 12 bases lying between them. The CDR3 nucleotides read TGTGCCAGCTCGCAGTCAGCGAACTCTGGAAACACCATATATTTT. Encoded protein: CASSQSANSGNTIYF. Full variable domain (missing parts from reference TRBV18 and TRBJ1-3): NAGVMQNPRHLVRRRGQEARLRCSPMKGHSHVYWYRQLPEEGLKFMVYLQKENIIDESGMPKERFSAEFPKEGPSILRIQQVVRGDSAAYFCASSQSANSGNTIYFGEGSWLTVV.